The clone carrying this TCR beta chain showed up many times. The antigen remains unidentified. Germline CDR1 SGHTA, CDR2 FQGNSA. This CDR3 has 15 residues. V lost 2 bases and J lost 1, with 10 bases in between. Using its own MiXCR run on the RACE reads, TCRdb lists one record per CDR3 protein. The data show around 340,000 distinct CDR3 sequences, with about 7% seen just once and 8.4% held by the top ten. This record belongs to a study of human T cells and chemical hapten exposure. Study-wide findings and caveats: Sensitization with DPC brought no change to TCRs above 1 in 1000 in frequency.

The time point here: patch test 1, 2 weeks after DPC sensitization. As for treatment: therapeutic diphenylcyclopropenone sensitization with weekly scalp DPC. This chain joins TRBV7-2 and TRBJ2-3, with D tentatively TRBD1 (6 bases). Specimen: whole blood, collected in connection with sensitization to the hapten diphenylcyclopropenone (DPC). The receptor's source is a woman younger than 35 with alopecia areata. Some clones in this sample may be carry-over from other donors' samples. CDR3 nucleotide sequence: TGTGCCAGCAGCTTAAGGACAGCTCGCACAGATACGCAGTATTTT. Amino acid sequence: CASSLRTARTDTQYF.